Presented here are 12 T cell receptor beta chains from one specimen sequenced in a study of CXCR3-negative and CXCR3-positive naive CD8 T cells. With UMI labels, 5' RACE was used to prepare the TRB cDNA libraries. TCRdb re-called the 5' RACE reads and catalogs CDR3 proteins one per entry, DNA excluded. The sample table includes 20,000 to 30,000 distinct CDR3 sequences. The sample was naive CXCR3- CD8+ T cells from blood. Subset of the sample: CD45RO-CCR7+CD27+CD95- naive CD8+ T cells lacking CXCR3 (TNR3-). The receptors were gathered from a human donor in good health. Some clones in this sample may be carry-over from other donors' samples.

This chain uses TRBV27 with TRBJ1-5. Germline lookup yields CDR1 MNHEY and CDR2 SMNVEV (reference sequence). The CDR3 spans 17 residues. Here the CDR3 reads CASSFLGGGSSNQPQHF.

V gene TRBV29-1 combines with J gene TRBJ2-3; TCRdb's assignment of TRBD1 cannot be checked, as there is no DNA. Germline CDR1 and CDR2: SQVTM and ANQGSEA. The CDR3 is made up of 13 amino acids. This CDR3 reads CSVAGTGTDTQYF.

The chain has TRBV29-1 and TRBJ2-1. Germline loops: CDR1 SQVTM, CDR2 ANQGSEA. The CDR3 length is 15 residues. The CDR3 here is CSVEGSVYSYNEQFF.

The genes are TRBV4-3 and TRBJ2-2. The germline V gene encodes CDR1 LGHNA and CDR2 YSLEER. This CDR3 is built from 14 residues. The CDR3 sequence: CASSQDRGSGELFF.

The rearrangement joins TRBV4-2 to TRBJ1-6. Germline V gives CDR1 LGHNA, CDR2 YNFKEQ. The CDR3 consists of 17 residues. CDR3 region: CASSQIQGASYNSPLHF.

Its frequency marks this clonotype as medium-sized. The chain employs TRBV6-6 and TRBJ1-5. The CDR3 spans 14 residues. Germline V gives CDR1 MNHNY, CDR2 SVGAGI (reference sequence). CDR3 residues: CASSLGLESQPQHF.

The V gene is TRBV7-7, the J gene TRBJ2-1. The CDR3 length is 14 residues. CDR1 is SSHAT and CDR2 is FNYEAQ in the germline V gene (reference sequence). The CDR3 protein is CASSLASVDDEQFF.

The chain employs TRBV29-1 and TRBJ2-6; TCRdb outputs TRBD1, but without DNA this stays unchecked. The CDR3 is 14 amino acids. Germline values: CDR1 SQVTM, CDR2 ANQGSEA. The CDR3 reads CSVGQGVRANVLTF.

J is TRBJ1-5 and V is TRBV12-3 or TRBV12-4. The CDR3 loop spans 13 amino acids. The chain's CDR3 is CASKGVGTQPQHF.

The rearrangement links TRBV23-1 to TRBJ2-1; the TCRdb call, TRBD2, lacks DNA for checking. TRBV23-1 is placed among ORFs of uncertain function. The CDR3 spans 14 residues. This chain's CDR3 is CASKAGGPEYEQFF.

The rearrangement uses TRBV9 and TRBJ2-3; TCRdb calls TRBD2, which cannot be checked without DNA. This CDR3 is 16 amino acids long. Germline-derived CDR1 and CDR2 are SGDLS and YYNGEE. This chain's CDR3 is CASSGSASGVADTQYF.

The CDR3 protein is CASSDPGQMNTEAFF. The rearrangement links TRBV25-1 to TRBJ1-1; TCRdb lists TRBD1, though no DNA is available to test this call. CDR1 is MGHDK and CDR2 is SYGVNS in the germline V gene. This CDR3 contains 15 residues.